These T cell receptor beta chains were read from a single sample in a study of shared T cell receptors in the human thymus. Produced via immunoSEQ multiplex PCR; TCRdb's table is partial and in-frame only. The sample shows hundreds of thousands of clones, approximately 90% of them seen only once. These data also formed part of another study, on human thymus T cells.

Sample: thymocytes. These TCRs come from a boy in the first two years of life with a congenital heart defect. Each CDR3 is given with its conserved first and last residue. The D gene is left open where the match is weak. Some rows mark clone size as missing; the rest say once, few, many or name a class of expanded clone.

TGCGCCAGTAATACACTCCTGGGGCACCAGCCCCAGCATTTT CASNTLLGHQPQHF TRBV10-1 . . TRBJ1-5
TGCGCCAGCAGCCAAGAGTATGGCAGAACCATGAACACTGAAGCTTTCTTT CASSQEYGRTMNTEAFF TRBV4-3 . . TRBJ1-1
TGCGCCAGCAGCCAACGGACAGTGAACACTGAAGCTTTCTTT CASSQRTVNTEAFF TRBV4-1 . . TRBJ1-1
TGTGCCAGCAGTTTTGGGGCAGGGGGCCGGAACACTGAAGCTTTCTTT CASSFGAGGRNTEAFF TRBV28 TRBD1 . TRBJ1-1
TGTGCCAGCACCCCCGGACTGGCCTACAATGAGCAGTTCTTC CASTPGLAYNEQFF TRBV5-4 . . TRBJ2-1
TGTGCCAGCAGTGAGAGGGACAGGTTTAAGAACACCGGGGAGCTGTTTTTT CASSERDRFKNTGELFF TRBV6-1 TRBD1 few TRBJ2-2
TGTGCCAGTAGTACCGGGGGGCGGGAGGGTCCGATCAAATACGAGCAGTACTTC CASSTGGREGPIKYEQYF TRBV19 TRBD2 . TRBJ2-7
TGTGCCAGCAGAAGGACTAGCGACCCGTCCACAGATACGCAGTATTTT CASRRTSDPSTDTQYF TRBV7-8 TRBD2 . TRBJ2-3
TGTGCCAGCAGCACATACAATGAGCAGTTCTTC CASSTYNEQFF TRBV27 . once TRBJ2-1
TGTGCCAGCAGCCTGGGGACAGGATCCTACGAGCAGTACTTC CASSLGTGSYEQYF TRBV14 TRBD1 . TRBJ2-7
TGTGCCAGCAGCCCCGGAGGTCTTAGCGGGAGGAACACCGGGGAGCTGTTTTTT CASSPGGLSGRNTGELFF TRBV28 TRBD2 . TRBJ2-2
TGTGCCACTTCGCGGGACAGGGAATCAAACCCCTACGAGCAGTACTTC CATSRDRESNPYEQYF TRBV28 TRBD1 . TRBJ2-7
TGTGCCAGTAGTCCGGGACTAGCGATCGAGCAGTACTTC CASSPGLAIEQYF TRBV11-2 TRBD2 . TRBJ2-7
TGTGCCAGCAGCAATAGACAGGGCCCCACCGGGGAGCTGTTTTTT CASSNRQGPTGELFF TRBV11-3 TRBD1 . TRBJ2-2
TGTGCCAGCAGCCCCGAGACTAACCAGAACACCGGGGAGCTGTTTTTT CASSPETNQNTGELFF TRBV7-6 . . TRBJ2-2
TGTGCCAGCAGCCACGGGACAGGGGCCGGCGGTTACGAGCAGTACTTC CASSHGTGAGGYEQYF TRBV14 TRBD1 . TRBJ2-7
TGTGCCAGCAGTTCCGGGACTAGCGTCTCCTACGAGCAGTACTTC CASSSGTSVSYEQYF TRBV27 TRBD2 . TRBJ2-7
TGTGCCTGTACCACCGGGACAGACTCTGGAAACACCATATATTTT CACTTGTDSGNTIYF TRBV30 TRBD1 . TRBJ1-3
TGTGCCAGCAGCTTTCGCGTGCCCTACGAGCAGTACTTC CASSFRVPYEQYF TRBV11-2 . . TRBJ2-7
TGTGCCAGCATCTACCGCCCGACTAGCGCACCCTACAATGAGCAGTTCTTC CASIYRPTSAPYNEQFF TRBV7-2 TRBD2 once TRBJ2-1
TGTGCCAGCAGCCACTTTATAGCGGGAGGGCCGCACAATGAGCAGTTCTTC CASSHFIAGGPHNEQFF TRBV4-2 TRBD2 once TRBJ2-1
TGTGCCAGCAGTTTAAGGGGGCACTCCTACGAGCAGTACTTC CASSLRGHSYEQYF TRBV28 TRBD1 . TRBJ2-7
TGTGCCAGCAGCATTAGACAGGGGGCTGGAAATGAGCAGTTCTTC CASSIRQGAGNEQFF TRBV11-3 TRBD1 . TRBJ2-1
TGCAGCGCTTCCGGGACTGACACCGGGGAGCTGTTTTTT CSASGTDTGELFF TRBV29-1 . . TRBJ2-2
TGTGCCAGCAGCCCCGGTGGGGGGGCCAGCGAGCAGTACTTC CASSPGGGASEQYF TRBV7-2 . . TRBJ2-7
TGCGCCAGCAGCCAAGAACTAGCGGGGATCTCTGGGGCCAACGTCCTGACTTTC CASSQELAGISGANVLTF TRBV4-3 TRBD2 . TRBJ2-6
TGTGCTAGTGGTTTGTGGGGCTCAGAGACCCAGTACTTC CASGLWGSETQYF TRBV12-5 . . TRBJ2-5
TGTGCCTCCGAGGGGGGACTAGCAGAGTACAATGAGCAGTTCTTC CASEGGLAEYNEQFF TRBV7-9 TRBD2 . TRBJ2-1
TGTGCCACCAGCAGGGGTTCGAGGGGAGGGGACTACAATGAGCAGTTCTTC CATSRGSRGGDYNEQFF TRBV15 TRBD2 . TRBJ2-1
TGTGCCAGCGGGGATGGGTGGCGGGATGAAAAACTGTTTTTT CASGDGWRDEKLFF TRBV5-5 . . TRBJ1-4
TGTGCCAGCAGCTTAGAAGGGGGCAGTCCTGGGAGAAACTATGGCTACACCTTC CASSLEGGSPGRNYGYTF TRBV7-6 TRBD1 . TRBJ1-2
TGCGCCAGCAGCCAGGGCATCCGGACAAGCCTCTACGAGCAGTACTTC CASSQGIRTSLYEQYF TRBV4-3 . few TRBJ2-7
TGTGCCAGCAGCTTAGCCCGGGAGCGGGGGACCGAGACCCAGTACTTC CASSLARERGTETQYF TRBV7-2 TRBD2 . TRBJ2-5
TGTGCCAGTAGTCCCCAGCGGGAGACCGGGGAGCTGTTTTTT CASSPQRETGELFF TRBV19 TRBD2 . TRBJ2-2
TGTGCCATCAGTGAGTCTACGCTAGCGGGAGAGTGCTACGAGCAGTACTTC CAISESTLAGECYEQYF TRBV10-3 TRBD2 . TRBJ2-7
TGTGCCAGAAGCCCTGAATTGACAGGGATAATCGACGAGCAGTACTTC CARSPELTGIIDEQYF TRBV5-3 TRBD1 few TRBJ2-7